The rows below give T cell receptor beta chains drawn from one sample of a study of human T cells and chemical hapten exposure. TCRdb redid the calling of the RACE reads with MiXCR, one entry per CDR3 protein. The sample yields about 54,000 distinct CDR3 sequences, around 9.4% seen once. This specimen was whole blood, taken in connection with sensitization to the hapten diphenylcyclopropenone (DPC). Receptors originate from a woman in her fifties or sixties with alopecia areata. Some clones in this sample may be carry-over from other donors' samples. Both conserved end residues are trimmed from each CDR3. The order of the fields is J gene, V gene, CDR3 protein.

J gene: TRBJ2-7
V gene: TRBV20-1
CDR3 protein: SARNSPYEQY

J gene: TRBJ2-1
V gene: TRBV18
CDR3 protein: ASSPGGGPYNEQF

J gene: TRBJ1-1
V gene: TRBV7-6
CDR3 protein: ASSLAGQANTEAF

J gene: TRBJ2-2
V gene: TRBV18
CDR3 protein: ASSVAAEKTNTGELF

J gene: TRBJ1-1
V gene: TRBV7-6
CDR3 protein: ASSLQGATDTEAF

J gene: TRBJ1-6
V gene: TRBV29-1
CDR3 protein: SPCAASRGYNSPLH

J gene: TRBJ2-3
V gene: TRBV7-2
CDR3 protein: ASSFSTDTQY

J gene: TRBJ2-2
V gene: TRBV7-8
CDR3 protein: ASSQSGGRAVRELF

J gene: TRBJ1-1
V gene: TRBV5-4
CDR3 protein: ASSLDMVPFGRAENTEAF

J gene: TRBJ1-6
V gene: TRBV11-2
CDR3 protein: ASSLLTVSGSPLH

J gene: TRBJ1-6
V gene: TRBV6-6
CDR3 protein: ASSYSGTENSPLH

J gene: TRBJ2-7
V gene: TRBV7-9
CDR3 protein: ASSSRDPPYEQY

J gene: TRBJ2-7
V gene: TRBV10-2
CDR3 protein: ASESGQGSLYEQY

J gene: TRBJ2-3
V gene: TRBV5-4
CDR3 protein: ASSTDRDTQY

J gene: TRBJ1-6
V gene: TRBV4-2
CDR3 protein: ASSQLLRTMSTDSPLH

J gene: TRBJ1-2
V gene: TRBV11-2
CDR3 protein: ASSLDSANYGYT

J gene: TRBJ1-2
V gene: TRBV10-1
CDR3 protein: ASSPGHLLYGPYGYT

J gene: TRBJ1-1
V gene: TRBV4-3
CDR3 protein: ASSQRQGSEAF

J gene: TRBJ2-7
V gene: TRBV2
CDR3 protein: ASSERGDEQY

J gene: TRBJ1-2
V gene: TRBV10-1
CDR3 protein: ASRRAGGWLHGYT

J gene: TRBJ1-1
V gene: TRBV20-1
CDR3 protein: SAQHPNTEAF

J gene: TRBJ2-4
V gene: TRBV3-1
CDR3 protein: ASSHQTGYGQAGNIQY